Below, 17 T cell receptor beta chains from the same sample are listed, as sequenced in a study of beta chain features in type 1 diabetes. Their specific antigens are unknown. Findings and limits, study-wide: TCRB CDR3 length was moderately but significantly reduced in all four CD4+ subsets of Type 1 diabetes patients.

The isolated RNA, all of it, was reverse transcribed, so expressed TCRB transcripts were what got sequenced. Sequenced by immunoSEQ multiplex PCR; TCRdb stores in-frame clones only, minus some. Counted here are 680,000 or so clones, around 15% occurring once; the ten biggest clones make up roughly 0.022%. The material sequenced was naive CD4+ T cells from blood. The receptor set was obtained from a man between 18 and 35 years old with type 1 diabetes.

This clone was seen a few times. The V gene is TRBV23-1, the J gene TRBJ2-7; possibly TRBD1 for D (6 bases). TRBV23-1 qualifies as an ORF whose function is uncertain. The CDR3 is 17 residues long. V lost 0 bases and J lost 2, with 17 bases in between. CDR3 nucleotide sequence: TGCGCCAGCAGTCAATCGGAAAGGGGGTTTGGTACCTACGAGCAGTACTTC. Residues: CASSQSERGFGTYEQYF.

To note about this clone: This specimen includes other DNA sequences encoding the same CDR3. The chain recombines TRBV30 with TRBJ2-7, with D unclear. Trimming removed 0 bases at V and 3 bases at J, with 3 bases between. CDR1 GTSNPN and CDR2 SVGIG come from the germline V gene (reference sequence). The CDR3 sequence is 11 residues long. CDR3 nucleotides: TGTGCCTGGAGTGTGAGCTACGAGCAGTACTTC. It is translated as CAWSVSYEQYF.

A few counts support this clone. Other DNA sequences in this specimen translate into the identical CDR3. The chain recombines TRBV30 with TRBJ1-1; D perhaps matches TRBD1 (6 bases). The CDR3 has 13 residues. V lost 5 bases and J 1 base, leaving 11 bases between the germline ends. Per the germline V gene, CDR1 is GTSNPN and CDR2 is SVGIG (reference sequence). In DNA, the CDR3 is TGTGCCTGGTCCGGACAGCCGAACACTGAAGCTTTCTTT. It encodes CAWSGQPNTEAFF.

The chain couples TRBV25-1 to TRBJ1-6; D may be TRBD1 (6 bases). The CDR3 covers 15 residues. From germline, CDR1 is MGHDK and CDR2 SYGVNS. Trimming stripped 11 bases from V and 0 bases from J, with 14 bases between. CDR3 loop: CASQGGDSYNSPLHF. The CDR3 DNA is TGTGCCTCCCAAGGGGGGGACTCCTATAATTCACCCCTCCACTTT.

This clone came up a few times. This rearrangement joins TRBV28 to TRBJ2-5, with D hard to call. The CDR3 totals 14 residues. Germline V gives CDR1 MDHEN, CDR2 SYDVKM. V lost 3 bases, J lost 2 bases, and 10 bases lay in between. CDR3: CASSFWPAQETQYF. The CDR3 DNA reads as TGTGCCAGCAGTTTCTGGCCGGCACAAGAGACCCAGTACTTC.

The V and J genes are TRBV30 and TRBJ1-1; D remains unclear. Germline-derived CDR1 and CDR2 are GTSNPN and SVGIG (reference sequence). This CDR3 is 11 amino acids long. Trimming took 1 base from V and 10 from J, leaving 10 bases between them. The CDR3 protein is CAWSGVASAFF. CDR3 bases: TGTGCCTGGAGTGGAGTAGCCTCAGCTTTCTTT.

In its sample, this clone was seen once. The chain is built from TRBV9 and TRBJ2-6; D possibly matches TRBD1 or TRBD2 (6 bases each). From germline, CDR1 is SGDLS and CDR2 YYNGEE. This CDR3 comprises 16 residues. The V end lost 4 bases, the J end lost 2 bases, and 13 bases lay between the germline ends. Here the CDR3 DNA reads TGTGCCAGCAGCCCGAGAGGGGGGCCTGGGGCCAACGTCCTGACTTTC. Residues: CASSPRGGPGANVLTF.

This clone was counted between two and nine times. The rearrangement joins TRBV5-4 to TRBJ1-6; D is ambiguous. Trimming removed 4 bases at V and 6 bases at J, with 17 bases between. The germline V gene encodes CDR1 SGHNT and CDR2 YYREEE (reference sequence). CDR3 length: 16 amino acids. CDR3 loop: CASSRIMAGGNSPLHF. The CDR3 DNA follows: TGTGCCAGCAGCCGGATCATGGCAGGTGGTAATTCACCCCTCCACTTT.

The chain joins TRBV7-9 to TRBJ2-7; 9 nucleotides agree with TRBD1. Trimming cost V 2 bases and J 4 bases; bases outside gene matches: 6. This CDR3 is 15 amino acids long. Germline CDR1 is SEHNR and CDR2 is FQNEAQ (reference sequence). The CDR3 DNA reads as TGTGCCAGCAGCTTAACCCGGGACAGGGCGTACGAGCAGTACTTC. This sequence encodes CASSLTRDRAYEQYF.

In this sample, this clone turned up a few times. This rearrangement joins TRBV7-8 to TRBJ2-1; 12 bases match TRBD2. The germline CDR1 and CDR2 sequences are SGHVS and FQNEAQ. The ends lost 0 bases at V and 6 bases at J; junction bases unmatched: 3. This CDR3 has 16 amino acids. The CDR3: CASSLAATSGGNEQFF. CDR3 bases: TGTGCCAGCAGCTTAGCGGCGACTAGCGGGGGCAATGAGCAGTTCTTC.

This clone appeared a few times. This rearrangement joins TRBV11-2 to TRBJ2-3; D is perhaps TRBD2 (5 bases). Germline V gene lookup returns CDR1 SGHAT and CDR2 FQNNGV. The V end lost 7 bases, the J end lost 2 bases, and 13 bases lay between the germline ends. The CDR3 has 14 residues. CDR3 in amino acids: CASTRGLNTDTQYF. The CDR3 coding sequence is TGTGCCAGCACGCGAGGGCTCAACACAGATACGCAGTATTTT.

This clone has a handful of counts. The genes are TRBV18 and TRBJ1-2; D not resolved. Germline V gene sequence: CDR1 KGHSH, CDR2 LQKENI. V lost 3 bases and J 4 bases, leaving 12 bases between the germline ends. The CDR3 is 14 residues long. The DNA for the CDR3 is TGTGCCAGCTCACCCGCCCAAGACACCTATGGCTACACCTTC. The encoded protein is CASSPAQDTYGYTF. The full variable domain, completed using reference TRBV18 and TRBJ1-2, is NAGVMQNPRHLVRRRGQEARLRCSPMKGHSHVYWYRQLPEEGLKFMVYLQKENIIDESGMPKERFSAEFPKEGPSILRIQQVVRGDSAAYFCASSPAQDTYGYTFGSGTRLTVV.

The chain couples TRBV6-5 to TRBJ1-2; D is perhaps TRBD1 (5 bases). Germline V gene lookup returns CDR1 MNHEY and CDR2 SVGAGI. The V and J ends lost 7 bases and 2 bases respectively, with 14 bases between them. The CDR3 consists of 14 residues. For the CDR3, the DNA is TGTGCCAGCACTAAAAGGGGACTCAACTATGGCTACACCTTC. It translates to CASTKRGLNYGYTF.

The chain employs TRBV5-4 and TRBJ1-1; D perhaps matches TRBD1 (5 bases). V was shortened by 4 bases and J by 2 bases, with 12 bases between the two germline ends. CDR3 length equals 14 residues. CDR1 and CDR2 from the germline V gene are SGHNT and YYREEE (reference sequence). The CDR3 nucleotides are TGTGCCAGCAGCCCGACAGTACTTAACACTGAAGCTTTCTTT. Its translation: CASSPTVLNTEAFF. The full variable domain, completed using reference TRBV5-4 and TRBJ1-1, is ETGVTQSPTHLIKTRGQQVTLRCSSQSGHNTVSWYQQALGQGPQFIFQYYREEENGRGNFPPRFSGLQFPNYSSELNVNALELDDSALYLCASSPTVLNTEAFFGQGTRLTVV.

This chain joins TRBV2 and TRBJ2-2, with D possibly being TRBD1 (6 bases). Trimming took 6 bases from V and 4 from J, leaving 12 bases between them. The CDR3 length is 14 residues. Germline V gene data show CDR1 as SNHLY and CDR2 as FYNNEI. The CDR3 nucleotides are TGTGCCAGCAGGGACAGTTCGAGCACCGGGGAGCTGTTTTTT. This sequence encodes CASRDSSSTGELFF.

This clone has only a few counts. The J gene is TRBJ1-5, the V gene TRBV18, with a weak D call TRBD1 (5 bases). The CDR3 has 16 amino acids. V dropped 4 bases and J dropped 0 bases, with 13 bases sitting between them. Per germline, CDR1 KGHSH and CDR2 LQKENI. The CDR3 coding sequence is TGTGCCAGCTCACAGGCAGGGTTATATAGCAATCAGCCCCAGCATTTT. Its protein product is CASSQAGLYSNQPQHF.

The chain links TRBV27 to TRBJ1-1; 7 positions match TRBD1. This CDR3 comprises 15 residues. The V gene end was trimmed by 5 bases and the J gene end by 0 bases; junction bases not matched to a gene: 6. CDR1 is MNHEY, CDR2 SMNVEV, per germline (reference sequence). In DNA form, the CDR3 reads TGTGCCAGCAGTCAACGACAGGGCCTGAACACTGAAGCTTTCTTT. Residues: CASSQRQGLNTEAFF.